The 30 T cell receptor beta chains presented below share a single source sample, sequenced in a study of cytomegalovirus exposure and HLA in healthy donors. The PCR employed 60 Vbeta primers together with 13 Jbeta primers. The repertoire was sequenced with immunoSEQ multiplex PCR; TCRdb's copy has only in-frame clones and lacks some. The sample includes more than 80,000 clones, roughly 80% seen only once; the top ten take about 1.6%. The sequencing input was PBMCs. These receptors were taken from a man between 50 and 59 years old in good health and CMV-seronegative.

The chain is built from TRBV2 and TRBJ2-3; TRBD2 agrees at 7 bases. Germline-derived CDR1 and CDR2 are SNHLY and FYNNEI. With V trimmed by 2 bases and J by 2 bases, 4 bases remained unmatched. The CDR3 length is 15 residues. The CDR3 nucleotides are TGTGCCAGCAGTGAACTAGCGGCTCTCACAGATACGCAGTATTTT. Its translation is CASSELAALTDTQYF.

V usage is TRBV10-3 and J usage is TRBJ2-1; TRBD1 matches at 8 bases. V lost 3 bases and J lost 7; bases outside the gene matches: 8. This CDR3 has 15 amino acids. Germline V gives CDR1 ENHRY, CDR2 SYGVKD. CDR3 loop: CAISDLGTGLNEQFF. The DNA of the CDR3 is TGTGCCATCAGTGATTTGGGGACAGGATTGAATGAGCAGTTCTTC.

The CDR3 DNA reads as TGTGCCAGCAGTTCAGGGGGATATGGCTACACCTTC. This gives the protein CASSSGGYGYTF. This chain connects TRBV6-6 to TRBJ1-2, with 7 bases identical to TRBD1. The V gene end was trimmed by 4 bases and the J gene end by 5 bases; junction bases not matched to a gene: 1. Germline loops: CDR1 MNHNY, CDR2 SVGAGI (reference sequence). This CDR3 is built from 12 residues.

The rearrangement links TRBV29-1 to TRBJ1-2; a weak D match, TRBD1 (6 bases). The CDR3 has 14 residues. The V and J ends lost 4 bases and 4 bases respectively, with 16 bases between them. From germline, CDR1 is SQVTM and CDR2 ANQGSEA. The CDR3: CSVGTATWGYGYTF. DNA for the CDR3: TGCAGCGTTGGGACAGCGACGTGGGGCTATGGCTACACCTTC.

This rearrangement joins TRBV30 to TRBJ1-2; D uncertain. V lost 0 bases and J lost 12, with 11 bases in between. CDR3 length: 11 amino acids. Germline CDR1 GTSNPN, CDR2 SVGIG (reference sequence). The CDR3 bases are TGTGCCTGGAGTGTACTTCGTTCCAACACCTTC. Amino acids: CAWSVLRSNTF.

The J gene is TRBJ1-1, the V gene TRBV7-9, with TRBD1 identical over 7 bases. V was clipped by 0 bases and J by 1 base; unmatched bases: 5. The CDR3 totals 16 residues. Per the germline V gene, CDR1 is SEHNR and CDR2 is FQNEAQ (reference sequence). The CDR3 sequence is CASSLARRGRNTEAFF. The CDR3 nucleotides are TGTGCCAGCAGCTTAGCCCGAAGGGGGCGGAACACTGAAGCTTTCTTT.

As DNA, the CDR3 is TGTGCCAGTAGTATAAAGGGGGCCTACACCGGGGAGCTGTTTTTT. Translated, it gives CASSIKGAYTGELFF. The chain joins TRBV19 to TRBJ2-2; 7 nucleotides align to TRBD1. The CDR3 loop spans 15 amino acids. Germline V gene sequence: CDR1 LNHDA, CDR2 SQIVND (reference sequence). Trimming cost V 2 bases and J 3 bases; bases outside gene matches: 3.

The chain recombines TRBV2 with TRBJ2-1, with 10 positions matching TRBD2. CDR1 is SNHLY, CDR2 FYNNEI, per germline. Trimming at V came to 7 bases and at J to 6 bases, leaving 6 bases not matched to a gene. CDR3 length equals 14 residues. For the CDR3, the DNA is TGTGCCAGCATGGAGCGGGGGGGACGCAATGAGCAGTTCTTC. Its protein product is CASMERGGRNEQFF.

The rearrangement uses TRBV6-1 and TRBJ1-4; 7 bases are a match to TRBD1. V shed 6 bases, J shed 5 bases, and the junction held 6 bases outside the gene matches. This CDR3 spans 14 amino acids. CDR1 and CDR2 (germline): MNHNS, SASEGT. CDR3 region: CASRPTGRNEKLFF. For the CDR3, the DNA is TGTGCCAGCAGACCGACAGGGCGCAATGAAAAACTGTTTTTT.

The genes are TRBV5-4 and TRBJ2-3; D possibly corresponds to TRBD2 (6 bases). With 2 bases removed from V and 2 bases from J, the gap between germline ends came to 12 bases. This CDR3 is 15 amino acids long. CDR1 and CDR2 (germline): SGHNT, YYREEE (reference sequence). CDR3 sequence reads: CASSFGWGDTDTQYF. The CDR3 coding sequence is TGTGCCAGCAGCTTCGGGTGGGGGGACACAGATACGCAGTATTTT.

The chain links TRBV7-9 to TRBJ2-5, with D possibly TRBD2 on 5 matching bases. The CDR3 contains 14 residues. V lost 6 bases and J 5 bases, leaving 16 bases between the germline ends. Germline lookup yields CDR1 SEHNR and CDR2 FQNEAQ (reference sequence). The CDR3 reads CASSWSLGSETQYF. The CDR3 coding sequence is TGTGCCAGCAGTTGGAGCCTGGGGAGCGAGACCCAGTACTTC.

This sequence joins TRBV5-1 and TRBJ2-7, with D possibly TRBD2 on 6 matching bases. Germline V gene data show CDR1 as SGHRS and CDR2 as YFSETQ. V shed 0 bases and J shed 5 bases, with 15 bases lying between them. CDR3 size: 15 residues. The CDR3 region has the DNA TGCGCCAGCAGCTTGGCCGTACTAGCCCGGGACGAGCAGTACTTC. It is translated as CASSLAVLARDEQYF.

V usage is TRBV6-1 and J usage is TRBJ2-7; 9 positions agree with TRBD1. V lost 5 bases to trimming and J lost 5 bases; unmatched junction nucleotides: 7. The germline V gene has CDR1 MNHNS and CDR2 SASEGT. The CDR3 extends over 14 amino acids. For the CDR3, the DNA is TGTGCCAGCAGTAACCACAGGGGGCTCGACGAGCAGTACGTC. Its protein product is CASSNHRGLDEQYV.

This rearrangement joins TRBV25-1 to TRBJ1-6; D perhaps matches TRBD1 (6 bases). Per the germline V gene, CDR1 is MGHDK and CDR2 is SYGVNS. The CDR3 runs to 14 residues. With 5 bases removed from V and 9 bases from J, the gap between germline ends came to 14 bases. The CDR3 DNA reads TGTGCCAGCAGTAGGGGGTTTGAGGGTTCACCCCTCCACTTT. Amino acid sequence: CASSRGFEGSPLHF. Drawing the rest from reference TRBV25-1 and TRBJ1-6, the complete variable domain is EADIYQTPRYLVIGTGKKITLECSQTMGHDKMYWYQQDPGMELHLIHYSYGVNSTEKGDLSSESTVSRIRTEHFPLTLESARPSHTSQYLCASSRGFEGSPLHFGNGTRLTVT.

The chain employs TRBV6-5 and TRBJ1-5; D is unclear. The CDR3 length is 15 residues. The V and J ends lost 6 bases and 4 bases respectively, with 16 bases between them. CDR1 is MNHEY and CDR2 is SVGAGI in the germline V gene. In DNA, the CDR3 is TGTGCCAGCAGCCTCCGGGGTAGTCTTAATCAGCCCCAGCATTTT. Translation: CASSLRGSLNQPQHF.

The CDR3 DNA is TGCAGCGCCACAGGGGATAATCAGCCCCAGCATTTT. This codes for CSATGDNQPQHF. The chain is built from TRBV29-1 and TRBJ1-5, with TRBD1 matching over 7 bases. The CDR3 runs to 12 residues. V shed 7 bases, J shed 4 bases, and the junction held 4 bases outside the gene matches. CDR1 SQVTM and CDR2 ANQGSEA come from the germline V gene.

The chain combines TRBV4-1 with TRBJ2-5; 13 bases match TRBD2. Germline loops: CDR1 MGHRA, CDR2 YSYEKL. V lost 0 bases to trimming and J lost 4 bases; unmatched junction nucleotides: 11. The CDR3 has 19 amino acids. The CDR3 sequence is CASSQEGSLAGGPAETQYF. CDR3 sequence (DNA): TGCGCCAGCAGCCAAGAAGGGTCACTAGCGGGGGGGCCGGCAGAGACCCAGTACTTC.

There are a few counts of this clone. The CDR3 DNA sequence: TGTGCCAGCTCACCCGGGGTGACTGAAGCTTTCTTT. This encodes CASSPGVTEAFF. This chain links TRBV18 with TRBJ1-1; D is unclear. Germline CDR1 and CDR2: KGHSH and LQKENI. Trimming shortened V by 3 bases and J by 5 bases, and 7 bases separated the two germline ends. The CDR3 has 12 amino acids.

The V and J genes are TRBV5-6 and TRBJ2-5; TRBD2 matches at 10 bases. Trimming at V came to 3 bases and at J to 2 bases, leaving 7 bases not matched to a gene. Germline V gives CDR1 SGHDT, CDR2 YYEEEE. The CDR3 length is 16 residues. Here the CDR3 reads CASSWGLAGVQETQYF. For the CDR3, the DNA is TGTGCCAGCAGCTGGGGGCTAGCGGGGGTTCAAGAGACCCAGTACTTC.

This clone turned up a few times. J is TRBJ1-6 and V is TRBV19; D might be TRBD1 (5 bases). CDR1 and CDR2 from the germline V gene are LNHDA and SQIVND (reference sequence). The ends were cut back, 6 bases at V and 7 bases at J, with 13 bases in the middle. CDR3 length equals 14 residues. CDR3 nucleotide sequence: TGTGCCAGTAGCCCTCGACAGCCCAATTCACCCCTCCACTTT. Its protein is CASSPRQPNSPLHF.

CDR3 sequence: CASSQGLGPTLGGYTF. The CDR3 DNA follows: TGTGCCAGCAGCCAGGGTTTAGGTCCGACGCTCGGTGGCTACACCTTC. The chain uses TRBV7-2 and TRBJ1-2; D may be TRBD1 (5 bases). Germline V gene lookup returns CDR1 SGHTA and CDR2 FQGNSA. The CDR3 runs to 16 residues. Trimming left V 5 bases short and J 7 bases short, with 23 bases between.

A note on this clone: This sample also contains other DNA sequences that code for the same CDR3. V usage is TRBV10-3 and J usage is TRBJ2-3, with a weak D call TRBD2 (6 bases). CDR1 is ENHRY, CDR2 SYGVKD, per germline. The CDR3 spans 15 residues. Trimming cost V 2 bases and J 2 bases, with 11 bases left between them. The DNA of the CDR3 is TGTGCCATCAGTGAGGCGCGGGACTCCACAGATACGCAGTATTTT. Translating it yields CAISEARDSTDTQYF.

V and J are TRBV6-1 and TRBJ1-6; D is uncertain. CDR1 and CDR2 from the germline V gene are MNHNS and SASEGT. Between the trimmed V and J ends, which lost 0 bases and 7 bases, there was a span of 13 bases. The CDR3 is 16 amino acids. This CDR3 reads CASSEAEATPNSPLHF. In DNA form, the CDR3 reads TGTGCCAGCAGTGAAGCGGAGGCAACCCCCAATTCACCCCTCCACTTT.

The chain couples TRBV4-3 to TRBJ1-5, with a weak D call TRBD1 (5 bases). The CDR3 length is 15 residues. Per the germline V gene, CDR1 is LGHNA and CDR2 is YSLEER. V shed 0 bases and J shed 9 bases, with 15 bases lying between them. The CDR3 DNA is TGCGCCAGCAGCCAAGATAGGGGCAGCCGAGGGCCCCAGCATTTT. Residues: CASSQDRGSRGPQHF.

This clone came up many times. The CDR3 is CASSYSRQGGGYTF. The CDR3 DNA is TGTGCCAGCAGTTACTCGAGACAGGGGGGCGGCTACACCTTC. The chain recombines TRBV6-5 with TRBJ1-2, with 9 nucleotides matching TRBD1. Trimming at V came to 0 bases and at J to 8 bases, leaving 4 bases not matched to a gene. From germline, CDR1 is MNHEY and CDR2 SVGAGI. This CDR3 spans 14 amino acids.

This CDR3 is CASSWTGEGEKLFF. The CDR3 region has the DNA TGTGCCAGCAGTTGGACAGGGGAGGGTGAAAAACTGTTTTTT. The chain combines TRBV6-1 with TRBJ1-4; 9 positions match TRBD1. The CDR3 covers 14 residues. CDR1 is MNHNS, CDR2 SASEGT, per germline. V lost 5 bases, J lost 7 bases, and 5 bases stayed unmatched.

A single count supports this clone. The chain carries TRBV28 and TRBJ1-3, with TRBD1 identical over 10 bases. The junction had 8 bases not matched to a gene; V was cut back by 5 bases and J by 4 bases. This CDR3 is 16 amino acids long. Germline V gene lookup returns CDR1 MDHEN and CDR2 SYDVKM. The CDR3 spells CASSGGTGVGGNTIYF. The DNA of the CDR3 is TGTGCCAGCAGTGGCGGGACAGGGGTAGGAGGAAACACCATATATTTT.

The chain carries TRBV7-9 and TRBJ2-7; D might be TRBD1 (6 bases). Trimming stripped 1 base from V and 5 bases from J, with 9 bases between. Looked up from germline, CDR1 is SEHNR and CDR2 is FQNEAQ (reference sequence). The CDR3 runs 13 residues. The CDR3 here is CASSLDRADEQYV. The DNA for the CDR3 is TGTGCCAGCAGCTTAGACAGGGCGGACGAGCAGTACGTC.

This chain uses TRBV5-6 with TRBJ2-2, with 7 bases identical to TRBD1. The CDR3 is 16 residues long. The J segment lost 0 bases and the V segment lost 1 base, leaving 3 bases of the junction unmatched. The germline gives CDR1 SGHDT, CDR2 YYEEEE. CDR3 DNA: TGTGCCAGCAGCTTGTACAGGGGAACGAACACCGGGGAGCTGTTTTTT. Its protein product is CASSLYRGTNTGELFF.

This clone was observed a single time. The chain links TRBV9 to TRBJ1-3; D unclear. The ends were cut back, 4 bases at V and 3 bases at J, with 8 bases in the middle. The CDR3 runs to 13 residues. Germline loops: CDR1 SGDLS, CDR2 YYNGEE. CDR3 protein: CASSFRDGNTIYF. The CDR3, as DNA: TGTGCCAGCAGCTTCCGCGATGGAAACACCATATATTTT.